The 6 T cell receptor beta chains listed next were all sequenced from one sample in a study of cytomegalovirus exposure and HLA in healthy donors. The assay was immunoSEQ multiplex PCR, and TCRdb's table has in-frame clones only and misses some. Here the sample spans around 140,000 clones, around 90% being singletons. The sequenced material came from PBMCs. These receptors came from a man aged 18 to 29 in good health and CMV-seropositive.

J is TRBJ2-2 and V is TRBV7-9; TRBD2 agrees at 7 bases. Germline V gives CDR1 SEHNR, CDR2 FQNEAQ (reference sequence). V lost 3 bases and J lost 3; bases outside the gene matches: 4. This CDR3 comprises 15 residues. The CDR3 loop is CASSLRGGDTGELFF. In DNA form, the CDR3 reads TGTGCCAGCAGCTTGCGGGGAGGGGACACCGGGGAGCTGTTTTTT.

This rearrangement joins TRBV9 to TRBJ1-1; the D is unclear. V lost 1 base and J 1 base, leaving 5 bases between the germline ends. Germline CDR1 and CDR2: SGDLS and YYNGEE. This CDR3 spans 13 amino acids. CDR3 nucleotide sequence: TGTGCCAGCAGCGTACAGGAGAACACTGAAGCTTTCTTT. This sequence encodes CASSVQENTEAFF.

The chain is built from TRBV27 and TRBJ1-5, with 7 bases matching TRBD1. CDR1 and CDR2 (germline): MNHEY, SMNVEV (reference sequence). This CDR3 contains 17 residues. Trimming cost V 6 bases and J 0 bases; bases outside gene matches: 11. CDR3 region: CASSPGQPLYSNQPQHF. The CDR3 DNA sequence: TGTGCCAGCAGCCCGGGACAGCCTCTATATAGCAATCAGCCCCAGCATTTT.

The chain combines TRBV11-2 with TRBJ2-1; no firm D call. The ends were cut back, 6 bases at V and 3 bases at J, with 9 bases in the middle. Germline CDR1 reads SGHAT; CDR2 reads FQNNGV. The CDR3 loop spans 13 amino acids. DNA for the CDR3: TGTGCCAGCAGGCCTACCCTCTACAATGAGCAGTTCTTC. Its protein product is CASRPTLYNEQFF.

The chain links TRBV7-9 to TRBJ1-3; tentatively, D is TRBD1 (6 bases). The CDR3 totals 16 residues. Germline V gene data show CDR1 as SEHNR and CDR2 as FQNEAQ (reference sequence). V was clipped by 5 bases and J by 0 bases, with 14 bases between them. The CDR3 DNA follows: TGTGCCAGCAGCGTGAGACAGGCTATCTCTGGAAACACCATATATTTT. Translating it yields CASSVRQAISGNTIYF.

The rearrangement joins TRBV27 to TRBJ2-2, with D uncertain. Trimming shortened V by 2 bases and J by 5 bases, and 6 bases separated the two germline ends. CDR3 size: 13 residues. Germline V lookup: CDR1 MNHEY, CDR2 SMNVEV (reference sequence). Here the CDR3 DNA reads TGTGCCAGCAGTTTACCCGGGACCGGGGAGCTGTTTTTT. Its translation is CASSLPGTGELFF.